The 26 T cell receptor beta chains below come from one sample, sequenced in a study of cytomegalovirus exposure and HLA in healthy donors. Primers included in the PCR were 60 Vbeta and 13 Jbeta primers. The protocol was immunoSEQ multiplex PCR, while the TCRdb copy is restricted to in-frame clones and leaves out a portion. The sample lists roughly 150,000 clones; about 68% were seen once. The source material was PBMCs. All receptors come from a human donor in good health.

This clone was detected a few times. This chain links TRBV19 with TRBJ2-5; TRBD1 matches 9 bases. The J call may be mistaken, given a closer DNA end match to TRBJ2-7. Per germline, CDR1 LNHDA and CDR2 SQIVND (reference sequence). The CDR3 consists of 15 residues. CDR3 sequence reads: CASSISAGQGFEQYF. For the CDR3, the DNA is TGTGCCAGTAGTATTTCCGCGGGACAGGGTTTCGAGCAGTACTTC.

The J gene is TRBJ1-5, the V gene TRBV4-1, with D possibly matching TRBD1 (5 bases). The CDR3 consists of 14 residues. Trimming removed 1 base from V and 4 bases from J, with 8 bases in between. Germline-derived CDR1 and CDR2 are MGHRA and YSYEKL. The CDR3 sequence is CASSQAGLNQPQHF. In DNA, the CDR3 is TGCGCCAGCAGCCAAGCAGGGTTGAATCAGCCCCAGCATTTT.

The chain joins TRBV28 to TRBJ2-7, with D perhaps matching TRBD1 (5 bases). The CDR3 is made up of 15 amino acids. Trimming shortened V by 2 bases and J by 1 base, and 12 bases separated the two germline ends. Germline-derived CDR1 and CDR2 are MDHEN and SYDVKM. CDR3 sequence reads: CASSLGQGNSYEQYF. The CDR3, as DNA: TGTGCCAGCAGTTTAGGCCAGGGTAATTCCTACGAGCAGTACTTC.

The V and J genes are TRBV18 and TRBJ2-5; 8 bases are a match to TRBD1. The J call may be mistaken, given a closer DNA end match to TRBJ2-7. CDR3 length: 17 residues. In germline, CDR1 is KGHSH, CDR2 LQKENI. CDR3 protein: CASSPAGGEGNLYEQYF. In DNA, the CDR3 is TGTGCCAGCTCACCAGCAGGGGGCGAGGGAAACCTCTACGAGCAGTACTTC.

This chain joins TRBV7-3 and TRBJ2-5, with D possibly matching TRBD2 (5 bases). In germline, CDR1 is SGHTA, CDR2 FQGTGA. The CDR3 is made up of 15 amino acids. Trimming removed 1 base from V and 7 bases from J, with 16 bases in between. DNA of the CDR3: TGTGCCAGCAGCTTAATGGCCAGCGGCCCTAGGACCCAGTACTTC. Amino acids: CASSLMASGPRTQYF.

The V gene is TRBV5-6, the J gene TRBJ1-5, with TRBD1 identical over 8 bases. CDR1 is SGHDT, CDR2 YYEEEE, per germline. The CDR3 consists of 17 residues. Losses at the gene ends were 4 bases for V and 7 bases for J; bases not matched to a gene: 16. CDR3 in DNA: TGTGCCAGCAGCCCCCAGGCTCGCACAGGGGGAGGACAGCCCCAGCATTTT. This encodes CASSPQARTGGGQPQHF.

The CDR3 loop reads CASSVGGGIGSYEQYF. The CDR3 DNA reads as TGTGCCAGCAGCGTAGGTGGCGGGATAGGATCCTACGAGCAGTACTTC. V gene TRBV9 combines with J gene TRBJ2-7; a possible D gene is TRBD2 (6 bases). This CDR3 has 16 amino acids. Germline V lookup: CDR1 SGDLS, CDR2 YYNGEE. V gave up 0 bases and J gave up 1 base, with 14 bases separating them.

V usage is TRBV6-5 and J usage is TRBJ2-3; D is undetermined. CDR1 and CDR2 from the germline V gene are MNHEY and SVGAGI. The CDR3 spans 14 residues. V lost 6 bases to trimming and J lost 0 bases, with 10 bases between them. The CDR3 DNA sequence: TGTGCCAGCAGCCCCACTCGCAGCACAGATACGCAGTATTTT. The encoded protein is CASSPTRSTDTQYF.

The gene calls are TRBV12-5 and TRBJ2-7; D is possibly TRBD2 (6 bases). The CDR3 runs to 13 residues. Trimming pared 2 bases from V and 6 bases from J, leaving 11 bases between. Germline V gives CDR1 LGHNT, CDR2 FRNRAP. The CDR3 loop is CASGLRGGAEQYF. The CDR3 DNA is TGTGCTAGTGGTTTGCGAGGAGGGGCCGAGCAGTACTTC.

The chain has TRBV6-4 and TRBJ2-7; 12 bases are shared with TRBD2. With 9 bases clipped from V and 4 bases from J, the junction kept 13 bases outside the gene matches. The V gene's germline CDR1 is MRHNA and CDR2 SNTAGT. The CDR3 contains 16 residues. The CDR3: CARELAGGVRMYEQYF. In DNA, the CDR3 is TGTGCCAGAGAACTAGCGGGAGGCGTCAGAATGTACGAGCAGTACTTC.

The genes are TRBV18 and TRBJ2-7, with D possibly being TRBD1 (5 bases). The CDR3 spans 13 residues. V shed 5 bases and J shed 5 bases, with 13 bases lying between them. Germline values: CDR1 KGHSH, CDR2 LQKENI. The DNA for the CDR3 is TGTGCCAGCTCAAACCAGGACAAGGACGAGCAGTACTTC. Translation: CASSNQDKDEQYF.

The rearrangement uses TRBV19 and TRBJ2-1, with TRBD2 identical over 7 bases. This CDR3 has 15 residues. Germline V gene sequence: CDR1 LNHDA, CDR2 SQIVND (reference sequence). With 4 bases clipped from V and 1 base from J, the junction kept 4 bases outside the gene matches. CDR3 protein: CASSTPGLSYNEQFF. The CDR3 DNA is TGTGCCAGTAGTACCCCGGGACTATCCTACAATGAGCAGTTCTTC.

The gene calls are TRBV5-1 and TRBJ2-6, with D tentatively TRBD1 (5 bases). The germline V gene has CDR1 SGHRS and CDR2 YFSETQ. This CDR3 has 14 residues. Trimming took 1 base from V and 7 from J, leaving 9 bases between them. CDR3 bases: TGCGCCAGCAGCTTGCCGGACACTGCCAACGTCCTGACTTTC. This codes for CASSLPDTANVLTF.

The chain is built from TRBV28 and TRBJ2-1, with 7 bases matching TRBD2. The CDR3 runs to 17 residues. The germline V gene has CDR1 MDHEN and CDR2 SYDVKM. The V and J ends lost 2 bases and 3 bases, in that order; junction bases with no gene match: 10. The CDR3 protein is CASSLGAGGSFYNEQFF. The DNA for the CDR3 is TGTGCCAGCAGTTTAGGGGCGGGCGGGAGTTTCTACAATGAGCAGTTCTTC. Drawing the rest from reference TRBV28 and TRBJ2-1, the complete variable domain is DVKVTQSSRYLVKRTGEKVFLECVQDMDHENMFWYRQDPGLGLRLIYFSYDVKMKEKGDIPEGYSVSREKKERFSLILESASTNQTSMYLCASSLGAGGSFYNEQFFGPGTRLTVL.

The genes are TRBV19 and TRBJ2-1, with a tentative D call TRBD2 (6 bases). V was cut by 10 bases and J by 0 bases, with 10 bases left in between. The CDR3 sequence is 13 residues long. CDR1 is LNHDA and CDR2 is SQIVND in the germline V gene (reference sequence). The CDR3: CATAGSSYNEQFF. CDR3 DNA: TGTGCCACCGCGGGGAGCTCCTACAATGAGCAGTTCTTC.

The chain has TRBV27 and TRBJ2-7; 8 bases are a match to TRBD2. The CDR3 has 16 residues. The germline V gene has CDR1 MNHEY and CDR2 SMNVEV (reference sequence). The J segment lost 7 bases and the V segment lost 4 bases, leaving 15 bases of the junction unmatched. In nucleotides, the CDR3 is TGTGCCAGCAGTTGGGGCGTAGCGGGCCGCGGGGGGGAGCAGTACTTC. Protein product: CASSWGVAGRGGEQYF.

A single count supports this clone. CDR3 in DNA: TGTGCCAGCAGCCAAGTACTAGCGAGAGAGGGGCCCTACAATGAGCAGTTCTTC. Its translation is CASSQVLAREGPYNEQFF. V is TRBV4-2 and J is TRBJ2-1; 7 bases are a match to TRBD2. CDR3 size: 18 residues. The germline V gene has CDR1 LGHNA and CDR2 YNFKEQ. V shed 1 base and J 2 bases; nucleotides not matched to a gene: 11.

As to this clone: One end of the junction does not line up with germline, which may come from a read error. This chain joins TRBV2 and TRBJ2-2; TRBD2 matches at 10 bases. The CDR3 is made up of 16 amino acids. Germline V CDR1 and CDR2: SNHLY, FYNNEI. CDR3 sequence (DNA): TGTGCCAGCAGTGGAGCGGGAGGGCCCCGAACCGGGGAGCTGCTTTTT. Its translation is CASSGAGGPRTGELLF.

The rearrangement joins TRBV5-6 to TRBJ2-7; D gene uncertain. The germline CDR1 and CDR2 sequences are SGHDT and YYEEEE. This CDR3 region has 14 residues. V lost 0 bases to trimming and J lost 2 bases, with 9 bases between them. The CDR3 sequence is CASSLGVAPYEQYF. CDR3 bases: TGTGCCAGCAGCTTGGGGGTAGCACCCTACGAGCAGTACTTC.

The rearrangement uses TRBV27 and TRBJ2-1; 8 bases fit TRBD2. The CDR3 has 17 residues. V lost 2 bases to trimming and J lost 0 bases; unmatched junction nucleotides: 6. Germline lookup yields CDR1 MNHEY and CDR2 SMNVEV (reference sequence). CDR3 residues: CASSLSSGDSSYNEQFF. CDR3 bases: TGTGCCAGCAGTTTAAGTAGCGGGGATAGCTCCTACAATGAGCAGTTCTTC.

V gene TRBV19 combines with J gene TRBJ2-5; TRBD2 aligns across 9 bases. The CDR3 has 17 amino acids. Germline trimming cut 6 bases from V and 3 bases from J; bases unmatched to any gene: 14. CDR1 is LNHDA, CDR2 SQIVND, per germline (reference sequence). The CDR3 sequence is CASSRTLPTSGKETQYF. The CDR3 coding sequence is TGTGCCAGTAGCCGCACCCTACCGACTAGCGGAAAAGAGACCCAGTACTTC.

V usage is TRBV6-1 and J usage is TRBJ2-1, with 7 bases that match TRBD2. The V segment lost 7 bases and the J segment 3 bases; nucleotides outside the gene matches: 9. Germline V CDR1 and CDR2: MNHNS, SASEGT. This CDR3 region has 15 residues. CDR3 nucleotides: TGTGCCAGCACCAGGGACTACTGGGACTACAATGAGCAGTTCTTC. This gives the protein CASTRDYWDYNEQFF.

This clone has just a few counts. The CDR3 region is CASSLTSGGDYNEQFF. In DNA form, the CDR3 reads TGTGCCAGCAGTTTAACGTCAGGGGGCGACTACAATGAGCAGTTCTTC. The rearrangement links TRBV28 to TRBJ2-1; TRBD1 agrees at 8 bases. From germline, CDR1 is MDHEN and CDR2 SYDVKM. This CDR3 has 16 amino acids. V shed 2 bases and J 3 bases; nucleotides not matched to a gene: 6.

A few counts support this clone. The rearrangement uses TRBV28 and TRBJ1-2, with TRBD1 matching over 8 bases. CDR3 length equals 13 residues. With V trimmed by 5 bases and J by 7 bases, 6 bases remained unmatched. Germline V gene lookup returns CDR1 MDHEN and CDR2 SYDVKM. CDR3 sequence reads: CASSKQGVGGYTF. The CDR3 DNA is TGTGCCAGCAGTAAACAGGGGGTGGGTGGCTACACCTTC.

The J gene is TRBJ2-5, the V gene TRBV7-2; 7 positions agree with TRBD1. V was pared by 5 bases and J by 5 bases, with 8 bases of the junction left unmatched. CDR3 length: 14 residues. Germline lookup yields CDR1 SGHTA and CDR2 FQGNSA. In DNA form, the CDR3 reads TGTGCCAGCAGCGCAACAGGGGATCGGGAGACCCAGTACTTC. It specifies CASSATGDRETQYF.

This clone has a handful of counts. The DNA for the CDR3 is TGTGCCAGTAGATCATACCGCCCAGGGGCTGGAAACACCATATATTTT. Translating gives CASRSYRPGAGNTIYF. The chain has TRBV19 and TRBJ1-3, with TRBD1 as a possible D gene (6 bases). CDR3 length equals 16 residues. V lost 6 bases and J 2 bases, leaving 17 bases between the germline ends. The germline V gene encodes CDR1 LNHDA and CDR2 SQIVND (reference sequence).